This T cell receptor (beta chain) comes out of a study of blood T cell repertoires in COVID-19. Background on the study: The study drew acute and convalescent COVID-19 samples from the United States, Italy and Spain. Sources were T cells, B-cell-depleted T cells, or PBMCs; the material itself was cDNA or gDNA.

Per the original methods: Reference gene primer amplification gave nucleated cell count estimates. TCRdb's table, derived via immunoSEQ multiplex PCR, lists solely in-frame clones and lacks some. The D gene and trimming were derived from the DNA, and the V and J assignments and clone size from that table. Of around 160,000 clones in the sample, about 81% were seen once. V lost 2 bases to trimming and J lost 5 bases; unmatched junction nucleotides: 9. Germline CDR1 reads MNHEY; CDR2 reads SMNVEV (reference sequence). The CDR3 contains 16 residues. The chain is built from TRBV27 and TRBJ2-7, with 10 positions matching TRBD2. Sequences were obtained from peripheral blood. This TCR came from a human donor in a cohort sampled during active COVID-19. In nucleotides, the CDR3 is TGTGCCAGCAGTTTAATGGGGCTAGCGGGAGTCCACGAGCAGTACTTC. Its protein is CASSLMGLAGVHEQYF.